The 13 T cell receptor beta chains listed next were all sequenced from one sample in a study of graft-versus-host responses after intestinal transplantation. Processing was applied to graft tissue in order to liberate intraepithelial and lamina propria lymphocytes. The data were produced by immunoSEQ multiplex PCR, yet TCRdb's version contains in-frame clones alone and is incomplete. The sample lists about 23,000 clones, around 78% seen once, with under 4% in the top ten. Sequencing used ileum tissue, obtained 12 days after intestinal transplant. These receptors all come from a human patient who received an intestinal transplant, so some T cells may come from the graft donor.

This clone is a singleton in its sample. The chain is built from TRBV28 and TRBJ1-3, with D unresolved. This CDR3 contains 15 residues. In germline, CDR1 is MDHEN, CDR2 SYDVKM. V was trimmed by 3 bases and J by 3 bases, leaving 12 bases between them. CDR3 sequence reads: CASSLLQLGGNTIYF. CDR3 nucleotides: TGTGCCAGCAGTTTGTTACAGTTAGGTGGAAACACCATATATTTT.

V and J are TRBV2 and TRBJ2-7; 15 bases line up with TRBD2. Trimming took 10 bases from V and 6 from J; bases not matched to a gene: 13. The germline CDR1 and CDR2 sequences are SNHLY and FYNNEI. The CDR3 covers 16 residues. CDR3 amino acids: CATGLAGGPLLGEQYF. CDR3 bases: TGTGCCACCGGACTAGCGGGGGGGCCTTTGCTCGGCGAGCAGTACTTC.

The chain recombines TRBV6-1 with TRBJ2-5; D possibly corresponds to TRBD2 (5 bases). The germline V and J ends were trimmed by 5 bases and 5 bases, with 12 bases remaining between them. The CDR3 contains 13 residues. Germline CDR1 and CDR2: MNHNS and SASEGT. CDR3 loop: CASSLRAEETQYF. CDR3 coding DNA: TGTGCCAGCAGTTTGCGGGCGGAGGAGACCCAGTACTTC.

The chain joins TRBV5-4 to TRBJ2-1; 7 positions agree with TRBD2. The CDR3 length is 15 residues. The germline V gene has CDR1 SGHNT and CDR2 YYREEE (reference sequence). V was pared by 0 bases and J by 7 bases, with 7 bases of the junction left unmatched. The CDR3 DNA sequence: TGTGCCAGCAGCTTGGGTGTCGGACTAGGAAATGAGCAGTTCTTC. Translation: CASSLGVGLGNEQFF.

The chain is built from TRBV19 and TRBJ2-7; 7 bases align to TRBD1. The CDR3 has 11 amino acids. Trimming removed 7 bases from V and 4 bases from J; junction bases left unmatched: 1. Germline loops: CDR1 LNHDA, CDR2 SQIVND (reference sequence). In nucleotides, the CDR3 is TGTGCCAGTACCAGGGGGTACGAGCAGTACTTC. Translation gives CASTRGYEQYF. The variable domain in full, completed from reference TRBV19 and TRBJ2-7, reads DGGITQSPKYLFRKEGQNVTLSCEQNLNHDAMYWYRQDPGQGLRLIYYSQIVNDFQKGDIAEGYSVSREKKESFPLTVTSAQKNPTAFYLCASTRGYEQYFGPGTRLTVT.

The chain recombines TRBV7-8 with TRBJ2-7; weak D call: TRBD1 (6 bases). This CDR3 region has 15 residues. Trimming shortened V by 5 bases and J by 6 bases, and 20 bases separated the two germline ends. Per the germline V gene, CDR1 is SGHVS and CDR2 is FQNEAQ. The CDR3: CASSTYTIQGSEQYF. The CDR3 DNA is TGTGCCAGCAGCACCTATACCATTCAGGGGAGCGAGCAGTACTTC.

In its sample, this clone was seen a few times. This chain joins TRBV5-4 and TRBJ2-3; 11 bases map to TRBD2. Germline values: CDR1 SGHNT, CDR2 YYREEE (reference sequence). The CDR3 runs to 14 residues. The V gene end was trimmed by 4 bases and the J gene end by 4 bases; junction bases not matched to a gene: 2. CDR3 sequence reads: CASSLAGGSDTQYF. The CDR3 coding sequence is TGTGCCAGCAGCCTAGCGGGGGGTTCAGATACGCAGTATTTT.

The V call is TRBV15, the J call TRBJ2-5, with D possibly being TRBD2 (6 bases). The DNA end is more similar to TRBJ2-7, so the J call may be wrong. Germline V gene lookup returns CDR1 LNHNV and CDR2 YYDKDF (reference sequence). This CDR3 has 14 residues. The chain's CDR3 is CATKRDGSSYEQYF. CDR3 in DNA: TGTGCCACCAAAAGGGACGGGAGCTCCTACGAGCAGTACTTC.

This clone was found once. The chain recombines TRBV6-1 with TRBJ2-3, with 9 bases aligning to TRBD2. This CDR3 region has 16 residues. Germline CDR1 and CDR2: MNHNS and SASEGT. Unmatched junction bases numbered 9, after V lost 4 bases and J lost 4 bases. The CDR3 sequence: CASSVASGERPDTQYF. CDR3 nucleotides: TGTGCCAGCAGTGTTGCTAGCGGGGAACGACCAGATACGCAGTATTTT.

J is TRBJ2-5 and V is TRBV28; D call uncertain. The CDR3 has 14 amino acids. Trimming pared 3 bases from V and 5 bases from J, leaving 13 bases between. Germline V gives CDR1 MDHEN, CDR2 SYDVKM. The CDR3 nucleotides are TGTGCCAGCAGTTTTCGGGTAATAGAGGAGACCCAGTACTTC. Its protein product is CASSFRVIEETQYF.

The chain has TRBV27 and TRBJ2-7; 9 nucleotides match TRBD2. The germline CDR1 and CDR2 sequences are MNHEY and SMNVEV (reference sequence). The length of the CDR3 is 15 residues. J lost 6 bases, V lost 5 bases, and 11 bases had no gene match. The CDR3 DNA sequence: TGTGCCAGCAGTCCCCTCGGCGGGAGGGCCCTCGAGCAGTACTTC. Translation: CASSPLGGRALEQYF.

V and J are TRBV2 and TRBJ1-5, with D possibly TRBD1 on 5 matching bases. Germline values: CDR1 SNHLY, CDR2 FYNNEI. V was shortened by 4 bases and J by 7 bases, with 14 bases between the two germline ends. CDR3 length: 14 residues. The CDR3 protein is CASSGGEFSQPQHF. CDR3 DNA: TGTGCCAGCAGTGGGGGGGAATTTTCCCAGCCCCAGCATTTT.

Here the CDR3 DNA reads TGTGCCAGCAGCCAAGAGCCGCGTTACGGGTATGGCTACACCTTC. It translates to CASSQEPRYGYGYTF. This chain uses TRBV14 with TRBJ1-2, with D uncertain. Germline loops: CDR1 SGHDN, CDR2 FVKESK. V dropped 0 bases and J dropped 5 bases, with 13 bases sitting between them. The CDR3 runs to 15 residues.